This is a list of T cell receptor beta chains from one sample in a study of OX40 agonist ivuxolimab in advanced cancers. This table comes from immunoSEQ multiplex PCR, and its TCRdb copy is limited to in-frame clones, with some not included. The sample has some 76,000 clones, 84% seen once. Here the sequenced sample was CD4+ or CD8+ T cells sorted from blood, taken in a trial of the OX40 agonist ivuxolimab. The receptors come from an adult with an advanced solid tumor such as melanoma, head and neck, liver or kidney cancer. Both conserved end residues are part of each CDR3. A D gene is named only where the DNA matches it firmly. The size entry is marked missing in some rows and otherwise reads once, few, many or a size class.

J: TRBJ1-1; D: NA; size: NA; V: TRBV7-6; DNA: TGTGCCAGCAGCTTAGATGAGACAGGGAACACTGAAGCTTTCTTT; CDR3: CASSLDETGNTEAFF
J: TRBJ2-5; D: NA; size: NA; V: TRBV12-5; DNA: TGTGCTAGTGGTTCCCTGGACTATGCGCGAGAGACCCAGTACTTC; CDR3: CASGSLDYARETQYF
J: TRBJ1-1; D: NA; size: few; V: TRBV28; DNA: TGTGCCAGCAGTTTAGGGGACCGGGTAATCACTGAAGCTTTCTTT; CDR3: CASSLGDRVITEAFF
J: TRBJ2-1; D: TRBD2; size: NA; V: TRBV18; DNA: TGTGCCAGCTCACCGGGTAGCGGGAGAGGTGAGCAGTTCTTC; CDR3: CASSPGSGRGEQFF
J: TRBJ1-6; D: NA; size: once; V: TRBV27; DNA: TGTGCCAGCAGCCCACCTAATAATTCACCCCTCCACTTT; CDR3: CASSPPNNSPLHF
J: TRBJ1-4; D: TRBD1; size: once; V: TRBV6-1; DNA: TGTGCCAGCACTTTACAGGGGGCCACAAGAAAACTGTTTTTT; CDR3: CASTLQGATRKLFF
J: TRBJ2-7; D: NA; size: NA; V: TRBV6-1; DNA: TGTGCCAGCAGTGAAGTAGGGGGTTGGTACGAGCAGTACTTC; CDR3: CASSEVGGWYEQYF
J: TRBJ1-2; D: TRBD1; size: NA; V: TRBV7-2; DNA: TGTGCCAGCAGCCGGGACAGGGGACTCTATGGCTACACCTTC; CDR3: CASSRDRGLYGYTF
J: TRBJ2-3; D: NA; size: NA; V: TRBV7-2; DNA: TGTGCCAGCAGCCCCGACGGTGCCACAGATACGCAGTATTTT; CDR3: CASSPDGATDTQYF
J: TRBJ2-7; D: TRBD2; size: NA; V: TRBV11-3; DNA: TGTGCCAGCAGCCTGGGACTAGCGGGGGACCTCTACGAGCAGTACTTC; CDR3: CASSLGLAGDLYEQYF
J: TRBJ2-1; D: NA; size: NA; V: TRBV11-3; DNA: TGTGCCAGCAGCCCGAGGTACAATGAGCAGTTCTTC; CDR3: CASSPRYNEQFF
J: TRBJ2-2; D: NA; size: NA; V: TRBV9; DNA: TGTGCCAGCAGCGTAGACTGGGCGAACACCGGGGAGCTGTTTTTT; CDR3: CASSVDWANTGELFF
J: TRBJ1-1; D: NA; size: NA; V: TRBV7-9; DNA: TGTGCCAGCAGCTCGGGTGGGGGGCGCGACACTGAAGCTTTCTTT; CDR3: CASSSGGGRDTEAFF
J: TRBJ1-1; D: NA; size: NA; V: TRBV12-5; DNA: TGTGCTAGTGCCCCGGTCGGGGGCGGTGAAGCTTTCTTT; CDR3: CASAPVGGGEAFF
J: TRBJ2-5; D: TRBD2; size: NA; V: TRBV7-9; DNA: TGTGCCAGCAGCGCCAGCCGGGGACGGGGGGAAGAGACCCAATACTTC; CDR3: CASSASRGRGEETQYF
J: TRBJ1-1; D: NA; size: NA; V: TRBV11-1; DNA: TGTGCCAGCAGCTTAGGGAGTGCAAACACTGAAGCTTTCTTT; CDR3: CASSLGSANTEAFF
J: TRBJ1-1; D: TRBD1; size: NA; V: TRBV7-9; DNA: TGTGCCAGCAGCTTACCAGGGGGCGGGACTGAAGCTTTCTTT; CDR3: CASSLPGGGTEAFF
J: TRBJ2-7; D: TRBD1; size: NA; V: TRBV11-2; DNA: TGTGCCAGCAGCTTATTGACAGGGGAGGTCTACGAGCAGTACTTC; CDR3: CASSLLTGEVYEQYF
J: TRBJ2-3; D: TRBD1; size: NA; V: TRBV6-5; DNA: TGTGCCAGCAGTTACTCCGGGGACAGAACAGATACGCAGTATTTT; CDR3: CASSYSGDRTDTQYF
J: TRBJ2-7; D: TRBD2; size: NA; V: TRBV18; DNA: TGTGCCAGCTCACCGAGGAGCGGGAGCGTCAACGAGCAGTACTTC; CDR3: CASSPRSGSVNEQYF
J: TRBJ1-4; D: NA; size: NA; V: TRBV5-1; DNA: TGCGCCAGCAGCTTGGCCAGGGGAACTAATGAAAAACTGTTTTTT; CDR3: CASSLARGTNEKLFF
J: TRBJ2-1; D: NA; size: NA; V: TRBV7-9; DNA: TGTGCCAGCAGCTTACGGTTGAAGGGGAACAATGAGCAGTTCTTC; CDR3: CASSLRLKGNNEQFF